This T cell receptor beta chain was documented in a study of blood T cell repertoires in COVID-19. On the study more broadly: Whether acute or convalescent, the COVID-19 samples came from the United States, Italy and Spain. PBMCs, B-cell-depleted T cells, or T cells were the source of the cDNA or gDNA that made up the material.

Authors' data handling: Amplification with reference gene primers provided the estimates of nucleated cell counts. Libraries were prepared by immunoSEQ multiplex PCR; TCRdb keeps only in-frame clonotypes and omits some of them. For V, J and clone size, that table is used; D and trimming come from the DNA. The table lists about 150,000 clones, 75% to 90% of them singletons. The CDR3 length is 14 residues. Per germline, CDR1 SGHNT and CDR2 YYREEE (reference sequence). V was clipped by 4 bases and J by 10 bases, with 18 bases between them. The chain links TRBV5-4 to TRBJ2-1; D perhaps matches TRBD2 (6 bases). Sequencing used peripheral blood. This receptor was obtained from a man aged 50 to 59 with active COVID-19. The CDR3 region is CASSSPTRSAEQFF. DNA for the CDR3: TGTGCCAGCAGCAGCCCGACTAGATCAGCGGAGCAGTTCTTC.